This is a list of T cell receptor beta chains from one sample in a study of blood T cells in healthy people across ages. TCRdb reprocessed the 5' RACE reads with MiXCR, giving one entry per CDR3 protein. Among 600,000 or so distinct CDR3 sequences, under 55% were seen once, and the ten largest hold under 30%. The sequencing input was blood. These receptors came from a man older than 75 in good health. Each CDR3 is given with its conserved first and last residue. A D gene is named only where the DNA matches it firmly.

j_call: TRBJ2-1
v_call: TRBV5-1
d_call: -
cdr3_aa: CASSLVSGISYNEQFF

j_call: TRBJ1-4
v_call: TRBV7-9
d_call: -
cdr3_aa: CASSLDGGGNEKLFF

j_call: TRBJ2-7
v_call: TRBV6-5
d_call: TRBD1
cdr3_aa: CASSSDGTGNFYEQYF

j_call: TRBJ1-6
v_call: TRBV9
d_call: TRBD1
cdr3_aa: CASSVAGGNSPLHF

j_call: TRBJ2-5
v_call: TRBV12-3/TRBV12-4
d_call: TRBD2
cdr3_aa: CASSFGGTKEETQYF

j_call: TRBJ2-4
v_call: TRBV4-1
d_call: -
cdr3_aa: CASSHEATYGQYF

j_call: TRBJ2-1
v_call: TRBV4-2
d_call: TRBD2
cdr3_aa: CASSAIAGAFYNEQFF

j_call: TRBJ1-5
v_call: TRBV7-2
d_call: -
cdr3_aa: CASSLNAVNSNQPQHF

j_call: TRBJ2-7
v_call: TRBV6-5
d_call: TRBD2
cdr3_aa: CASSYSASGRYEQYF

j_call: TRBJ2-3
v_call: TRBV3-1
d_call: TRBD1
cdr3_aa: CASSQGIPGQSTDTQYF

j_call: TRBJ2-6
v_call: TRBV7-9
d_call: -
cdr3_aa: CASSPLRGANVLTF

j_call: TRBJ2-6
v_call: TRBV27
d_call: -
cdr3_aa: CASSIHGQHQVPSGANVLTF

j_call: -
v_call: TRBV20-1
d_call: -
cdr3_aa: CSASTGNYEQYF

j_call: TRBJ2-1
v_call: TRBV7-2
d_call: -
cdr3_aa: CASSLTNYNEQFF

j_call: TRBJ1-2
v_call: TRBV5-1
d_call: TRBD1
cdr3_aa: CASSRPGQGAIEGYTF

j_call: TRBJ2-1
v_call: TRBV5-1
d_call: -
cdr3_aa: CASSLGSATEQFF

j_call: TRBJ2-4
v_call: TRBV28
d_call: TRBD1
cdr3_aa: CASSLSGTVYRYF

j_call: TRBJ2-1
v_call: TRBV15
d_call: TRBD2
cdr3_aa: CATSRFSGSVYNEQFF

j_call: TRBJ2-1
v_call: TRBV7-9
d_call: -
cdr3_aa: CASSGGANEQFF

j_call: TRBJ2-1
v_call: TRBV7-2
d_call: TRBD2
cdr3_aa: CASSPVRGGNNEQFF